This TCR beta chain is drawn from a study of blood T cell repertoires in COVID-19. Background on the study: Samples representing acute and convalescent COVID-19 were sourced from the United States, Italy and Spain. T cells, B-cell-depleted T cells, or PBMCs provided the cDNA or gDNA that served as material.

Trimming took off 0 bases at V and 6 bases at J, with 13 bases between the two ends. The CDR3 totals 15 residues. CDR1 and CDR2 (germline): SGDLS, YYNGEE. Original processing methods: The assay estimated nucleated cells by amplifying reference gene primers. Clones were sequenced by immunoSEQ multiplex PCR, and TCRdb holds only the in-frame ones, with some missing. That table is the source of V, J and clone size, and D and trimming were worked out from the DNA. Seen here are some 100,000 clones, around 88% observed once, and the top ten hold around 8.1%. The clonotype was recovered from a woman in her 70s with acute or convalescent COVID-19. This chain links TRBV9 with TRBJ2-1, with D unresolved. The sample taken for sequencing was peripheral blood. CDR3 bases: TGTGCCAGCAGCGTAGCTGAGACACGCGTCAATGAGCAGTTCTTC. This encodes CASSVAETRVNEQFF.